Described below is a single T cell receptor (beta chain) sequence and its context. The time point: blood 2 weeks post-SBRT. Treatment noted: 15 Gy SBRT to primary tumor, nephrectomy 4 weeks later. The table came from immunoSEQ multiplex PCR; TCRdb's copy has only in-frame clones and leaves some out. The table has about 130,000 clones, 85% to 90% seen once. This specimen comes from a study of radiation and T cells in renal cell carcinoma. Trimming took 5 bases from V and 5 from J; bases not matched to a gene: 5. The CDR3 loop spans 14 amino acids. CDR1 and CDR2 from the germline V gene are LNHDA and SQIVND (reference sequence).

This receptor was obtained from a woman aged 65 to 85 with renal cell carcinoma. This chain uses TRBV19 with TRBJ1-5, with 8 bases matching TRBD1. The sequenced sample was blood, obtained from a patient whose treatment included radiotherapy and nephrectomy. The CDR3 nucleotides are TGTGCCAGTAGTCGAACAGGGGGATATCAGCCCCAGCATTTT. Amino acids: CASSRTGGYQPQHF.